This TCR beta chain was observed in a study of identifying expanded T cells in peripheral blood. V lost 1 base to trimming and J lost 9 bases; unmatched junction nucleotides: 5. Germline values: CDR1 KGHSH, CDR2 LQKENI. The CDR3 covers 14 residues. During the collection period, no donor immune events like infections were recorded. Clones were read by immunoSEQ multiplex PCR, and TCRdb kept only the in-frame ones, dropping some. The sample comprises some 95,000 clones, roughly 87% of which are singletons, and 5.5% to 6% rests with the top ten. Findings and caveats of the study: Over two and four weeks, about 15 and 18 clones changed, versus around 1.2 between replicates. Across healthy donors, higher total template counts meant significantly greater two-week count variance.

Details on this clone: Antigen: not known.

The sequenced sample was blood. This receptor was obtained from a person aged 18 to 69 in good health. This rearrangement joins TRBV18 to TRBJ2-1; TRBD2 matches at 8 bases. CDR3 sequence reads: CASSPLGLAVEQFF. The CDR3 DNA reads TGTGCCAGCTCACCACTCGGACTAGCAGTTGAGCAGTTCTTC.